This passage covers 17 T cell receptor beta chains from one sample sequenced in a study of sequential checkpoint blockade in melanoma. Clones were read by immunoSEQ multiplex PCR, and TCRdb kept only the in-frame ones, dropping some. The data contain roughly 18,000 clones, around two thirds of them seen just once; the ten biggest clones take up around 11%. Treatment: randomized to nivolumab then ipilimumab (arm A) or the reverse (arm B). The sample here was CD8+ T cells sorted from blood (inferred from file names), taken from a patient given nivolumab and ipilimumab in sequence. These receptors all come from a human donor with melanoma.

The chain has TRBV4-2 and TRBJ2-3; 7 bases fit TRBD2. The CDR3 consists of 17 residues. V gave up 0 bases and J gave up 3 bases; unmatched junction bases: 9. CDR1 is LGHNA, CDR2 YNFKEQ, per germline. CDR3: CASSQDGGGARTDTQYF. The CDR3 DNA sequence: TGTGCCAGCAGCCAAGATGGGGGAGGGGCGAGGACAGATACGCAGTATTTT.

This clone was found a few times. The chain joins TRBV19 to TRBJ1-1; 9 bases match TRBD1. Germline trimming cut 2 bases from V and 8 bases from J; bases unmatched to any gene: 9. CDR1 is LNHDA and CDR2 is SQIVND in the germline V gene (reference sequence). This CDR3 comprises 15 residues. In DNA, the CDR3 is TGTGCCAGTAGTATAATTTCCGGGACAGGGCCCGAAGCTTTCTTT. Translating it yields CASSIISGTGPEAFF.

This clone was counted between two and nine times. CDR3 sequence: CASSYGEGIYEQYF. The CDR3 DNA is TGTGCCAGCAGTTACGGGGAGGGTATCTACGAGCAGTACTTC. J is TRBJ2-7 and V is TRBV6-6, with 7 positions matching TRBD2. CDR3 length: 14 amino acids. Trimming cost V 2 bases and J 3 bases; bases outside gene matches: 4. Germline CDR1 and CDR2: MNHNY and SVGAGI (reference sequence).

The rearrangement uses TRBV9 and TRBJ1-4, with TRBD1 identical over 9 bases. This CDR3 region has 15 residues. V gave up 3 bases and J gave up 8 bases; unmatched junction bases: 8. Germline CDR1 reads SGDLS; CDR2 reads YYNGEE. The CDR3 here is CASSEGDRVWEKLFF. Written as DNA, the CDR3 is TGTGCCAGCAGCGAGGGGGACAGGGTTTGGGAAAAACTGTTTTTT.

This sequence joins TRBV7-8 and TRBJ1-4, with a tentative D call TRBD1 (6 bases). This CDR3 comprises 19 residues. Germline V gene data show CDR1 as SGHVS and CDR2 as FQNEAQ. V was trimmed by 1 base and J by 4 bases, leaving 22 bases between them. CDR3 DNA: TGTGCCAGCAGCTTAGAAATTAAGGTGACAGGCGGTAATAATGAAAAACTGTTTTTT. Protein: CASSLEIKVTGGNNEKLFF.

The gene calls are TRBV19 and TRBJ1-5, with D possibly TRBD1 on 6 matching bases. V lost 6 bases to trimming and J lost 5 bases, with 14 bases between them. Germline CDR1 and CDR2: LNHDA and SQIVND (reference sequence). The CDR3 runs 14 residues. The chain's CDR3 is CASSLGGDYQPQHF. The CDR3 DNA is TGTGCCAGTAGCCTAGGGGGGGACTATCAGCCCCAGCATTTT.

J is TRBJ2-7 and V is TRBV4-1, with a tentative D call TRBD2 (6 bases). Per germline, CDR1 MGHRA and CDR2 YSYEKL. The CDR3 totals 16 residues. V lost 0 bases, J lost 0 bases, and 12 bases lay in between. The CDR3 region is CASSQDTAGSSYEQYF. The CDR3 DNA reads TGCGCCAGCAGCCAAGATACGGCGGGGAGCTCCTACGAGCAGTACTTC.

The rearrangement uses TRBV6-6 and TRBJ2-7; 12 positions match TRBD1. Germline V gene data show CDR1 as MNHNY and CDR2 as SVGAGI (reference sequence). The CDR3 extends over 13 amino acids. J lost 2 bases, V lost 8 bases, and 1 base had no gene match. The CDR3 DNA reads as TGTGCCAGCGGGACAGGGGGCACCTACGAGCAGTACTTC. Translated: CASGTGGTYEQYF.

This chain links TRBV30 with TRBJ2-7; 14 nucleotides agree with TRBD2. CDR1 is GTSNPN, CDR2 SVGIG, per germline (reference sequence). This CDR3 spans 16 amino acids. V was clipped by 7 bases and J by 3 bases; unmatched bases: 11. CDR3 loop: CASWRVGTSGSYEQYF. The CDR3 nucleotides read TGTGCCTCCTGGAGGGTGGGGACTAGCGGGAGCTACGAGCAGTACTTC. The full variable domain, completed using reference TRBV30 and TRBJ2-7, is SQTIHQWPATLVQPVGSPLSLECTVEGTSNPNLYWYRQAAGRGLQLLFYSVGIGQISSEVPQNLSASRPQDRQFILSSKKLLLSDSGFYLCASWRVGTSGSYEQYFGPGTRLTVT.

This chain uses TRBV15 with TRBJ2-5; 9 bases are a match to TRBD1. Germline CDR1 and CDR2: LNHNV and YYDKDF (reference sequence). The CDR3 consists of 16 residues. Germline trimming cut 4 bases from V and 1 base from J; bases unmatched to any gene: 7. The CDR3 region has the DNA TGTGCCACCAGCAATCACCGGGACAGGGTCCAAGAGACCCAGTACTTC. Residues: CATSNHRDRVQETQYF.

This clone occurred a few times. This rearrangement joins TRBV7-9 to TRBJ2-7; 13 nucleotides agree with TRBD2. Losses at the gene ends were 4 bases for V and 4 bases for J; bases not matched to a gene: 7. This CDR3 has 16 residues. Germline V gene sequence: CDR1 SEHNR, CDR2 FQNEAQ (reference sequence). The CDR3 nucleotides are TGTGCCAGCAGCTCACTAGCGGGAGGGCCGAGTTACGAGCAGTACTTC. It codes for CASSSLAGGPSYEQYF.

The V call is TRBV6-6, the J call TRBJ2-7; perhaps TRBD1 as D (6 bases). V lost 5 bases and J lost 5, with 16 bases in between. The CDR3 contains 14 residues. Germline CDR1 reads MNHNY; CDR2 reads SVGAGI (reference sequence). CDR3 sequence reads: CASSPQGFADEQYF. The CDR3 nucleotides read TGTGCCAGCAGTCCACAGGGATTTGCCGACGAGCAGTACTTC.

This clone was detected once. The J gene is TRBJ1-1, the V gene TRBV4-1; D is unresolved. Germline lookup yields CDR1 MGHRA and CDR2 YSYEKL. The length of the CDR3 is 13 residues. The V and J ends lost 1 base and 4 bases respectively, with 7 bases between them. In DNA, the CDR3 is TGCGCCAGCAGCCAAGTTTTCGGCACTGAAGCTTTCTTT. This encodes CASSQVFGTEAFF.

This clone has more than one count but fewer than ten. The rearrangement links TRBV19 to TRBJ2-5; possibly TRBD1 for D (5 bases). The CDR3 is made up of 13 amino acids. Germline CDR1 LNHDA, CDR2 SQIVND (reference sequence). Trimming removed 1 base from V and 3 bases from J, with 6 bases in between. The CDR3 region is CASSIAREETQYF. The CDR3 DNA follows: TGTGCCAGTAGTATAGCCAGGGAAGAGACCCAGTACTTC.

CDR3: CASSWDSYEQYF. CDR3 nucleotide sequence: TGTGCCAGCAGCTGGGACAGCTACGAGCAGTACTTC. The chain combines TRBV5-5 with TRBJ2-7, with TRBD1 matching 7 bases. From germline, CDR1 is SGHKS and CDR2 YYEKEE (reference sequence). V dropped 3 bases and J dropped 3; count of bases not matched to a gene: 0. CDR3 length: 12 residues.

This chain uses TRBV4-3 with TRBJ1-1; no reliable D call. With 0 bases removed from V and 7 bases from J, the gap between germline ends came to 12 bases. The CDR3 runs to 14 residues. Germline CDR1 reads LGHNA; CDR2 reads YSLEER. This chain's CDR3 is CASSQDRSSREAFF. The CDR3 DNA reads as TGCGCCAGCAGCCAAGATAGAAGTAGCCGTGAAGCTTTCTTT.

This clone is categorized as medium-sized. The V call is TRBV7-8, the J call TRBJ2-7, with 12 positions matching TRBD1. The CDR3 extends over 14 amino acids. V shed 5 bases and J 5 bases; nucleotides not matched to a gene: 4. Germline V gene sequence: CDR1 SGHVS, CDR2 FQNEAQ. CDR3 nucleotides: TGTGCCAGCAGCCCCGGGACAGGGGGCGACGAGCAGTACTTC. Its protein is CASSPGTGGDEQYF. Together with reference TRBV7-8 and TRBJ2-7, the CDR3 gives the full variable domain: GAGVSQSPRYKVAKRGQDVALRCDPISGHVSLFWYQQALGQGPEFLTYFQNEAQLDKSGLPSDRFFAERPEGSVSTLKIQRTQQEDSAVYLCASSPGTGGDEQYFGPGTRLTVT.